The sequence of this T cell receptor (beta chain) was determined in a study of blood T cell repertoires in COVID-19. V was cut by 6 bases and J by 5 bases, with 19 bases left in between. This CDR3 comprises 15 residues. The germline V gene encodes CDR1 KGHSH and CDR2 LQKENI. Assay: immunoSEQ multiplex PCR; the TCRdb copy retains only in-frame clones and omits some. This table has roughly 190,000 clones, around 83% appearing once. Sequencing was done on a sample of peripheral blood. The V call is TRBV18, the J call TRBJ2-5, with D perhaps TRBD2 (6 bases). This receptor was obtained from a middle-aged man with active or convalescent COVID-19. For the CDR3, the DNA is TGTGCCAGCTCGCCGGGACTCGATCTGGGGGAGACCCAGTACTTC. Translation: CASSPGLDLGETQYF.